One sample yielded the 26 T cell receptor beta chains listed below, sequenced in a study of T cell repertoires in aging, cancer and after chemotherapy. Peripheral blood genomic DNA, not sorted cells or RNA, was the template. Multiplex touch-down PCR with TRB-A/B primers amplified rearranged V-D-J TRB sequences. MiXCR was run by TCRdb on the multiplex PCR reads, yielding one entry per CDR3 protein. Found here are 9,300 or so distinct CDR3 sequences, roughly 36% of them singletons; the top ten hold 3% to 4%. The material sequenced was blood. Every receptor here comes from a human donor in good health.

The CDR3 loop is CASSPSSGGSGNTIYF. DNA for the CDR3: TGTGCCAGCTCACCATCTTCGGGGGGCTCTGGAAACACCATATATTTT. This sequence joins TRBV18 and TRBJ1-3; D is perhaps TRBD1 (5 bases). Trimming took off 2 bases at V and 0 bases at J, with 11 bases between the two ends. The V gene's germline CDR1 is KGHSH and CDR2 LQKENI. The CDR3 has 16 amino acids.

V is TRBV19 and J is TRBJ1-5, with D maybe TRBD1 (5 bases). The germline gives CDR1 LNHDA, CDR2 SQIVND (reference sequence). This CDR3 has 15 amino acids. Trimming shortened V by 4 bases and J by 3 bases, and 13 bases separated the two germline ends. CDR3: CASSREGRSNQPQHF. In DNA, the CDR3 is TGTGCCAGTAGTAGAGAGGGGCGGTCCAATCAGCCCCAGCATTTT.

The chain couples TRBV7-6 to TRBJ1-5; 9 nucleotides match TRBD1. This CDR3 has 15 amino acids. The germline V gene has CDR1 SGHVS and CDR2 FNYEAQ. Trimming removed 1 base from V and 2 bases from J; junction bases left unmatched: 0. CDR3 DNA: TGTGCCAGCAGCTTAGGGACAGGGGGCAATCAGCCCCAGCATTTT. Protein sequence: CASSLGTGGNQPQHF.

The chain employs TRBV20-1 and TRBJ2-5; a weak D match, TRBD2 (5 bases). V was pared by 5 bases and J by 1 base, with 14 bases between. Germline CDR1 reads DFQATT; CDR2 reads SNEGSKA (reference sequence). CDR3 length: 14 residues. CDR3 sequence reads: CSAPPGDTQETQYF. The CDR3 region has the DNA TGCAGTGCTCCTCCCGGGGATACCCAAGAGACCCAGTACTTC.

The chain uses TRBV19 and TRBJ1-4; D call uncertain. Trimming took off 2 bases at V and 0 bases at J, with 13 bases between the two ends. This CDR3 is built from 17 residues. Germline CDR1 and CDR2: LNHDA and SQIVND (reference sequence). The CDR3 here is CASSILLPEPTNEKLFF. CDR3 coding DNA: TGTGCCAGTAGTATATTACTGCCGGAACCAACTAATGAAAAACTGTTTTTT.

This clonotype was seen more than once but under ten times. The chain uses TRBV6-5 and TRBJ1-2; TRBD1 aligns across 7 bases. Per the germline V gene, CDR1 is MNHEY and CDR2 is SVGAGI. J lost 4 bases, V lost 2 bases, and 10 bases had no gene match. The CDR3 spans 16 residues. The CDR3 protein is CASSYSGQALGYGYTF. The CDR3 DNA follows: TGTGCCAGCAGTTACAGCGGACAGGCCCTAGGCTATGGCTACACCTTC.

This clonotype is termed medium-sized (0.01 to 0.1%). The chain combines TRBV6-5 with TRBJ2-2; 7 bases agree with TRBD2. Looked up from germline, CDR1 is MNHEY and CDR2 is SVGAGI. Germline trimming cut 6 bases from V and 6 bases from J; bases unmatched to any gene: 4. The CDR3 contains 13 residues. This CDR3 is CASSRRGAGELFF. Here the CDR3 DNA reads TGTGCCAGCAGCCGACGGGGGGCCGGGGAGCTGTTTTTT.

The genes are TRBV6-4 and TRBJ2-3; tentative D call: TRBD2 (7 bases). The CDR3 length is 14 residues. Germline V gene sequence: CDR1 MRHNA, CDR2 SNTAGT. The ends were cut back, 7 bases at V and 2 bases at J, with 13 bases in the middle. CDR3 region: CASTLGGATDTQYF. Here the CDR3 DNA reads TGTGCCAGCACCCTGGGGGGGGCCACAGATACGCAGTATTTT.

The chain combines TRBV27 with TRBJ1-2, with D perhaps TRBD1 (6 bases). The CDR3 runs to 13 residues. Germline V gene sequence: CDR1 MNHEY, CDR2 SMNVEV (reference sequence). The V and J ends lost 5 bases and 7 bases respectively, with 14 bases between them. The CDR3 protein is CASSPTPTGGYTF. Here the CDR3 DNA reads TGTGCCAGCAGTCCGACCCCGACAGGTGGCTACACCTTC.

J is TRBJ1-2 and V is TRBV6-5; TRBD1 agrees at 8 bases. The ends lost 5 bases at V and 8 bases at J; junction bases unmatched: 7. CDR1 and CDR2 from the germline V gene are MNHEY and SVGAGI. The CDR3 runs to 13 residues. CDR3 sequence: CASSPGQGLGYTF. As DNA, the CDR3 is TGTGCCAGCAGTCCCGGACAGGGACTGGGCTACACCTTC.

This clonotype was recorded only once. Here the CDR3 DNA reads TGCAGTGCTAGAGTTGACAGGGGAGCCCAGTACTTC. This codes for CSARVDRGAQYF. V and J are TRBV20-1 and TRBJ2-5, with 8 bases that match TRBD1. Trimming at V came to 1 base and at J to 9 bases, leaving 4 bases not matched to a gene. The CDR3 contains 12 residues. CDR1 and CDR2 (germline): DFQATT, SNEGSKA (reference sequence).

This clonotype showed up just a few times. The chain joins TRBV30 to TRBJ2-2; 8 bases agree with TRBD1. The CDR3 contains 16 residues. The V and J ends lost 3 bases and 5 bases, in that order; junction bases with no gene match: 11. CDR1 GTSNPN and CDR2 SVGIG come from the germline V gene (reference sequence). CDR3 region: CAWSQRTGLGTGELFF. The CDR3 nucleotides are TGTGCCTGGAGCCAACGGACAGGGTTGGGGACCGGGGAGCTGTTTTTT. The full variable domain, in which reference TRBV30 and TRBJ2-2 provide the parts outside the CDR3, is SQTIHQWPATLVQPVGSPLSLECTVEGTSNPNLYWYRQAAGRGLQLLFYSVGIGQISSEVPQNLSASRPQDRQFILSSKKLLLSDSGFYLCAWSQRTGLGTGELFFGEGSRLTVL.

In this sample, this clonotype turned up a few times. The chain carries TRBV18 and TRBJ2-2; D unresolved. The CDR3 is 15 residues long. CDR1 and CDR2 (germline): KGHSH, LQKENI. Trimming removed 3 bases from V and 0 bases from J, with 8 bases in between. CDR3 protein: CASSPSTTNTGELFF. The CDR3 DNA follows: TGTGCCAGCTCACCGAGTACGACGAACACCGGGGAGCTGTTTTTT.

This sequence joins TRBV10-3 and TRBJ1-2, with D perhaps matching TRBD1 (6 bases). V lost 3 bases to trimming and J lost 0 bases, with 17 bases between them. CDR1 and CDR2 (germline): ENHRY, SYGVKD. This CDR3 spans 17 amino acids. CDR3: CAISDPFRQDSNYGYTF. CDR3 DNA: TGTGCCATCAGTGACCCTTTTAGACAGGATTCTAACTATGGCTACACCTTC.

This clonotype showed up just a few times. V usage is TRBV5-6 and J usage is TRBJ2-2, with a possible D match to TRBD2 (5 bases). Germline-derived CDR1 and CDR2 are SGHDT and YYEEEE. CDR3 length: 17 residues. V was clipped by 4 bases and J by 5 bases, with 21 bases between them. CDR3 nucleotide sequence: TGTGCCAGCAGCCCTACGGCCGACTGGCGCGGGACCGGGGAGCTGTTTTTT. It is translated as CASSPTADWRGTGELFF.

The genes are TRBV30 and TRBJ2-4; 8 bases map to TRBD1. The CDR3 sequence is 13 residues long. CDR1 and CDR2 (germline): GTSNPN, SVGIG (reference sequence). With V trimmed by 2 bases and J by 8 bases, 5 bases remained unmatched. Here the CDR3 reads CAWSMDREYIQYF. The CDR3 DNA reads TGTGCCTGGAGTATGGACAGGGAATACATTCAGTACTTC.

The chain is built from TRBV13 and TRBJ1-3; 8 nucleotides align to TRBD1. Germline trimming cut 6 bases from V and 0 bases from J; bases unmatched to any gene: 10. Germline V gene data show CDR1 as PRHDT and CDR2 as FYEKMQ (reference sequence). This CDR3 has 17 residues. The CDR3 protein is CASRRELGTGSGNTIYF. CDR3 DNA sequence: TGTGCCAGCAGGCGAGAGCTTGGGACAGGCTCTGGAAACACCATATATTTT.

This clonotype was seen more than once but under ten times. J is TRBJ2-3 and V is TRBV19; possibly TRBD2 for D (6 bases). The germline V gene encodes CDR1 LNHDA and CDR2 SQIVND (reference sequence). There are 14 residues in the CDR3. V gave up 5 bases and J gave up 10 bases, with 19 bases separating them. The DNA for the CDR3 is TGTGCCAGTAGTTCGGACTGGGACTCGCGATCGCAGTATTTT. Protein: CASSSDWDSRSQYF.

The chain is built from TRBV30 and TRBJ2-7; 8 bases match TRBD2. The ends lost 3 bases at V and 4 bases at J; junction bases unmatched: 5. Germline values: CDR1 GTSNPN, CDR2 SVGIG (reference sequence). The CDR3 loop spans 13 amino acids. The CDR3 region is CAWSFAGGYEQYF. CDR3 nucleotides: TGTGCCTGGAGCTTTGCGGGAGGTTACGAGCAGTACTTC.

This clonotype was seen once. V and J are TRBV12-3 or TRBV12-4 and TRBJ2-3; TRBD2 matches at 10 bases. CDR3 length: 15 amino acids. V trimming: 3 bases; J trimming: 2 bases; junction bases outside the gene matches: 2. For the CDR3, the DNA is TGTGCCAGCAGTTTGCTAGCGGGGGACACAGATACGCAGTATTTT. The encoded protein is CASSLLAGDTDTQYF.

This chain joins TRBV19 and TRBJ1-1; 7 bases match TRBD1. J lost 3 bases, V lost 6 bases, and 4 bases had no gene match. Germline V gives CDR1 LNHDA, CDR2 SQIVND (reference sequence). This CDR3 spans 13 amino acids. CDR3 in DNA: TGTGCCAGTAGCCTTACAGGGGACACTGAAGCTTTCTTT. Translation gives CASSLTGDTEAFF.

This chain links TRBV11-1 with TRBJ2-3; D may match TRBD1 or TRBD2 (6 bases each). The CDR3 runs 14 residues. V was shortened by 4 bases and J by 4 bases, with 12 bases between the two germline ends. Per the germline V gene, CDR1 is SGHAT and CDR2 is FQDESV (reference sequence). The CDR3 nucleotides are TGTGCCAGCAGCTCTCCCGGGGGCCCAGATACGCAGTATTTT. As protein: CASSSPGGPDTQYF. Drawing the rest from reference TRBV11-1 and TRBJ2-3, the complete variable domain is EAEVAQSPRYKITEKSQAVAFWCDPISGHATLYWYRQILGQGPELLVQFQDESVVDDSQLPKDRFSAERLKGVDSTLKIQPAELGDSAMYLCASSSPGGPDTQYFGPGTRLTVL.

The CDR3 loop reads CASSFLRDRGYSNQPQHF. CDR3 bases: TGTGCCAGTAGTTTTCTCCGGGACAGGGGTTATAGCAATCAGCCCCAGCATTTT. The J gene is TRBJ1-5, the V gene TRBV19; TRBD1 matches at 10 bases. Germline lookup yields CDR1 LNHDA and CDR2 SQIVND (reference sequence). V dropped 5 bases and J dropped 0; count of bases not matched to a gene: 10. This CDR3 comprises 18 residues.

The V gene is TRBV5-6, the J gene TRBJ1-2; perhaps TRBD1 as D (5 bases). CDR1 and CDR2 (germline): SGHDT, YYEEEE. The CDR3 length is 17 residues. Trimming left V 3 bases short and J 3 bases short, with 21 bases between. The CDR3: CASSSFRGSGGDYGYTF. The CDR3 DNA is TGTGCCAGCAGCTCCTTTCGGGGCAGCGGTGGGGACTATGGCTACACCTTC.

V is TRBV14 and J is TRBJ2-6; D tentatively reads TRBD1 or TRBD2 (5 bases each). The DNA end lines up better with TRBJ2-7; the J call may be wrong. The CDR3 spans 12 residues. CDR1 SGHDN and CDR2 FVKESK come from the germline V gene. CDR3 sequence (DNA): TGTGCCAGCAGCCTCCTGGGGGACGAGCAGTACTTC. This gives the protein CASSLLGDEQYF.

The J gene is TRBJ1-1, the V gene TRBV24-1, with D perhaps TRBD1 (6 bases). The germline V gene encodes CDR1 KGHDR and CDR2 SFDVKD. V gave up 9 bases and J gave up 5 bases, with 18 bases separating them. The CDR3 covers 14 residues. The chain's CDR3 is CATLGARGRTEAFF. The CDR3 DNA sequence: TGTGCCACCCTTGGGGCCAGGGGTAGAACTGAAGCTTTCTTT.